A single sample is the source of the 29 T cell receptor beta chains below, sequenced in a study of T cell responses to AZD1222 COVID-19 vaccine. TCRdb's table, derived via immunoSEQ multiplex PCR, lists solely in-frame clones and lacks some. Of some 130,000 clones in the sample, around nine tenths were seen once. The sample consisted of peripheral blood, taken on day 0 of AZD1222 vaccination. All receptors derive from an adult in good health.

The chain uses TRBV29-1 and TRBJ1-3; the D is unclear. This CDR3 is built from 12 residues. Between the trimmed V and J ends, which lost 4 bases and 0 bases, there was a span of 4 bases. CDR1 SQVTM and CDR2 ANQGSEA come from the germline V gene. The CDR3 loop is CSVGVSGNTIYF. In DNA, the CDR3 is TGCAGCGTTGGGGTCTCTGGAAACACCATATATTTT.

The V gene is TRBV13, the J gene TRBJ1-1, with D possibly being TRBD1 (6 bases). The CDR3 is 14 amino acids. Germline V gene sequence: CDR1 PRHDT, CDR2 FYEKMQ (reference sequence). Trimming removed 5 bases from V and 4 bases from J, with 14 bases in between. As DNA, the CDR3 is TGTGCCAGCAGCGGGCAAGACAGGAGCACTGAAGCTTTCTTT. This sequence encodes CASSGQDRSTEAFF. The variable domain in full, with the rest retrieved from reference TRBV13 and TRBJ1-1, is AAGVIQSPRHLIKEKRETATLKCYPIPRHDTVYWYQQGPGQDPQFLISFYEKMQSDKGSIPDRFSAQQFSDYHSELNMSSLELGDSALYFCASSGQDRSTEAFFGQGTRLTVV.

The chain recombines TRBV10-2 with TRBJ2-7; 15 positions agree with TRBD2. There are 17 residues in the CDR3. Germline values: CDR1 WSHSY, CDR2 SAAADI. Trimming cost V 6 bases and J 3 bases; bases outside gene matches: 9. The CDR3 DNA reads TGCGCCAGCAGAGGACTAGCGGGAGGGCCTTCTCTCTACGAGCAGTACTTC. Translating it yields CASRGLAGGPSLYEQYF.

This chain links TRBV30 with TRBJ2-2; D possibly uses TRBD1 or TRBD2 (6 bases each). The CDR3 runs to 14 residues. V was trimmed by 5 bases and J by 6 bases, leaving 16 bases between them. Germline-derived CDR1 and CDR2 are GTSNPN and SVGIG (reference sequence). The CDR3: CAWSGEDLSGELFF. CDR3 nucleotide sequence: TGTGCCTGGTCAGGGGAGGATCTTTCCGGGGAGCTGTTTTTT.

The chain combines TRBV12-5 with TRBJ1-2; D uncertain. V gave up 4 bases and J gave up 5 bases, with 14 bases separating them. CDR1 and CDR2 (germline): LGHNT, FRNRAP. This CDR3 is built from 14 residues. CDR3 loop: CASGSREASYGYTF. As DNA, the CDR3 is TGTGCTAGTGGTTCTCGGGAGGCTTCATATGGCTACACCTTC.

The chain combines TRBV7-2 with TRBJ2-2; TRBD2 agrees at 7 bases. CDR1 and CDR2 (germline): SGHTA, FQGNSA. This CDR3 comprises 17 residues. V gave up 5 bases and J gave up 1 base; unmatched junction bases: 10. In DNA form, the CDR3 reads TGTGCCAGCAGCCCTAGACCCGGACTAGGGAACACCGGGGAGCTGTTTTTT. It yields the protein CASSPRPGLGNTGELFF.

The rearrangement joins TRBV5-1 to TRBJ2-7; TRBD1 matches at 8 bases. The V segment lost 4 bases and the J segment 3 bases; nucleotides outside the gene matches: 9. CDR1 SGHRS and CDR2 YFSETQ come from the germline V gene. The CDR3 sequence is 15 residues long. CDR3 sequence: CASSQGQAGRYEQYF. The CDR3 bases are TGCGCCAGCAGCCAGGGACAGGCTGGGCGCTACGAGCAGTACTTC. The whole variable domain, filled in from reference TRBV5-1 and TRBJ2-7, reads KAGVTQTPRYLIKTRGQQVTLSCSPISGHRSVSWYQQTPGQGLQFLFEYFSETQRNKGNFPGRFSGRQFSNSRSEMNVSTLELGDSALYLCASSQGQAGRYEQYFGPGTRLTVT.

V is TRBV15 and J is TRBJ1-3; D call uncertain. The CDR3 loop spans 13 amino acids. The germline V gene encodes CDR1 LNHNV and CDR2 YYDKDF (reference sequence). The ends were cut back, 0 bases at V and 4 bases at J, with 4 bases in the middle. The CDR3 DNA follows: TGTGCCACCAGCAGAGACAGGGGAAACACCATATATTTT. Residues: CATSRDRGNTIYF.

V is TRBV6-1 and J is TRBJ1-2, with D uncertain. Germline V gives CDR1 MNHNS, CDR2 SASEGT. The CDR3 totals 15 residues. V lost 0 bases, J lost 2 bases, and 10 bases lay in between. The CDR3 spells CASSEASRGNYGYTF. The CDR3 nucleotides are TGTGCCAGCAGTGAAGCCTCGCGAGGGAACTATGGCTACACCTTC.

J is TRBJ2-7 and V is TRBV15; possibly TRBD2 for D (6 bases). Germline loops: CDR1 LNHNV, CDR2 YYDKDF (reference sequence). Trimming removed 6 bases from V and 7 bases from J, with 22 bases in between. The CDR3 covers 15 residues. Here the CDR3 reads CATRAPGLPGGEQYF. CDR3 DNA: TGTGCCACCAGAGCTCCGGGACTCCCTGGCGGGGAGCAGTACTTC.

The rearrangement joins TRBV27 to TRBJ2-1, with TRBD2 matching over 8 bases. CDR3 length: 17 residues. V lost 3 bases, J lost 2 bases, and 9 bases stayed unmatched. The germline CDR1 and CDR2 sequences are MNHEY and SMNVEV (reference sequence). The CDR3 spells CASSLGPREGPYNEQFF. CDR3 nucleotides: TGTGCCAGCAGTTTGGGCCCCCGGGAGGGCCCCTACAATGAGCAGTTCTTC.

CDR3 nucleotides: TGTGCCAGCAGCTTCAAGGGGCCGGGGACTGAAGCTTTCTTT. This encodes CASSFKGPGTEAFF. The chain couples TRBV5-6 to TRBJ1-1; D perhaps matches TRBD1 (5 bases). Germline V gives CDR1 SGHDT, CDR2 YYEEEE. The CDR3 totals 14 residues. Trimming shortened V by 2 bases and J by 5 bases, and 13 bases separated the two germline ends.

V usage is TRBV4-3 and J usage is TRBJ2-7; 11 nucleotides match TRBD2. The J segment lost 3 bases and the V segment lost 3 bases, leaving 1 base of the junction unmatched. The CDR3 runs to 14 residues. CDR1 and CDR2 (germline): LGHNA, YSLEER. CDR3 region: CASSQLAGGYEQYF. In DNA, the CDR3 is TGCGCCAGCAGCCAGCTAGCGGGAGGCTACGAGCAGTACTTC.

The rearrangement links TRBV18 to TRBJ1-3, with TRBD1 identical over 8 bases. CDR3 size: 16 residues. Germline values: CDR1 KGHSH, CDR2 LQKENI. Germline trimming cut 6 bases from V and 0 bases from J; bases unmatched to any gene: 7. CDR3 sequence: CASSKDRVSSGNTIYF. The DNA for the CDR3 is TGTGCCAGCTCGAAGGACAGGGTGTCCTCTGGAAACACCATATATTTT.

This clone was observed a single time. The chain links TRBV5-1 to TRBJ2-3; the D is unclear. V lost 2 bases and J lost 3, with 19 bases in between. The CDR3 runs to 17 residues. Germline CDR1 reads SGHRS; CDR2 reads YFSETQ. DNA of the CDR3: TGCGCCAGCAGCTTCACCCCTTTAGATTTGGTTACAGATACGCAGTATTTT. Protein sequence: CASSFTPLDLVTDTQYF.

CDR3 loop: CASSGGQPLYEQYF. The CDR3 coding sequence is TGTGCCAGCAGCGGGGGACAGCCGCTCTACGAGCAGTACTTC. The rearrangement uses TRBV5-4 and TRBJ2-7, with 7 bases identical to TRBD1. The CDR3 spans 14 residues. J was trimmed by 3 bases and V by 4 bases; bases with no gene match: 7. Germline V gene lookup returns CDR1 SGHNT and CDR2 YYREEE (reference sequence).

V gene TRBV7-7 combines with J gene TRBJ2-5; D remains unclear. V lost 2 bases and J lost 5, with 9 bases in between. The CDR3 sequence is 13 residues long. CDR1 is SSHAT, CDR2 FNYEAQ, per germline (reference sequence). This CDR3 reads CASSLRVRETQYF. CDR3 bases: TGTGCCAGCAGCTTAAGGGTTCGGGAGACCCAGTACTTC.

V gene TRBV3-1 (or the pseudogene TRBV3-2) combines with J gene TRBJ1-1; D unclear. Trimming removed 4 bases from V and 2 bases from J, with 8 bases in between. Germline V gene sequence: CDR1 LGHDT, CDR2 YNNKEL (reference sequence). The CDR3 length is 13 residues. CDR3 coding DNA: TGTGCCAGCAGCCTTACGACAAACACTGAAGCTTTCTTT. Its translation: CASSLTTNTEAFF.

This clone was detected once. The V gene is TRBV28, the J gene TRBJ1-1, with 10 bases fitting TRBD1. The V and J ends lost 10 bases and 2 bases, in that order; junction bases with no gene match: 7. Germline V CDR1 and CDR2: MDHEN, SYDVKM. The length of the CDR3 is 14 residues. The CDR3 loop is CAIRTGGINTEAFF. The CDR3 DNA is TGTGCCATCCGGACAGGGGGTATTAACACTGAAGCTTTCTTT.

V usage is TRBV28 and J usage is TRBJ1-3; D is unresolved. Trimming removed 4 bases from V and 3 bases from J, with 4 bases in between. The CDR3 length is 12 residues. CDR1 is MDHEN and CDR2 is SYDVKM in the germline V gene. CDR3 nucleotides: TGTGCCAGCAGTTCTTATGGAAACACCATATATTTT. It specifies CASSSYGNTIYF.

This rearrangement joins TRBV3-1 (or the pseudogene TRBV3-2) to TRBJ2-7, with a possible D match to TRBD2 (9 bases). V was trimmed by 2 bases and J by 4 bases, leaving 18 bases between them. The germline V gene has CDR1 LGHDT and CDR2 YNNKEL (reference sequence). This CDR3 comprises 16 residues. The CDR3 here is CASSQTGGTSRYEQYF. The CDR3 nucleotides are TGTGCCAGCAGCCAAACAGGGGGGACTAGCCGGTACGAGCAGTACTTC.

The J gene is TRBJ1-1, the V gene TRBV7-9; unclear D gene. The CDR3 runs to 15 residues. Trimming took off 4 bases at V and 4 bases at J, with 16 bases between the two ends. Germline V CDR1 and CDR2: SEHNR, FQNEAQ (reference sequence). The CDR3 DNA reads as TGTGCCAGCAGCTCAAGACACTTCGGGAGCACTGAAGCTTTCTTT. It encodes CASSSRHFGSTEAFF.

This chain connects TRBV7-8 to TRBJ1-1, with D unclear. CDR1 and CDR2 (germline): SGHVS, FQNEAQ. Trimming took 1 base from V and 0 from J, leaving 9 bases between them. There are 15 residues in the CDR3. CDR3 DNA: TGTGCCAGCAGCTTAGTAGTGGGGTTGAACACTGAAGCTTTCTTT. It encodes CASSLVVGLNTEAFF.

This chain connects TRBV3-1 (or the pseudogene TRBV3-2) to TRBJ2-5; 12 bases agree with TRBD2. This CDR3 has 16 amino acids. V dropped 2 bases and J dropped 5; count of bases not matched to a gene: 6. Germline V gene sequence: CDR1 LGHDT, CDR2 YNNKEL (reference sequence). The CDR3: CASSQPSGRALETQYF. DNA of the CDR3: TGTGCCAGCAGCCAACCTAGCGGGAGGGCCCTTGAGACCCAGTACTTC.

The chain's CDR3 is CASSLGADPSSYEQYF. CDR3 in DNA: TGTGCCAGCAGCTTGGGGGCGGATCCTAGCTCCTACGAGCAGTACTTC. The V and J genes are TRBV5-6 and TRBJ2-7; the D is unclear. Trimming left V 0 bases short and J 0 bases short, with 13 bases between. The germline gives CDR1 SGHDT, CDR2 YYEEEE. The CDR3 covers 16 residues.

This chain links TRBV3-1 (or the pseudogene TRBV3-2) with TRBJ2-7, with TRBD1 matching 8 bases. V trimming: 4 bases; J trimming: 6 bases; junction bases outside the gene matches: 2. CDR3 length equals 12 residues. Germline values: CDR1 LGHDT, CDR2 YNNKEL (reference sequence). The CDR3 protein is CASSPTGAEQYF. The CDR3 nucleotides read TGTGCCAGCAGCCCGACAGGGGCCGAGCAGTACTTC.

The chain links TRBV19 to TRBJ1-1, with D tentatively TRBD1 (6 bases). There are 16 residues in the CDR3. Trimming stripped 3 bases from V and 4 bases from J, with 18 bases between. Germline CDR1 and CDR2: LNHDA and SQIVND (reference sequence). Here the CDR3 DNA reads TGTGCCAGTAGTATCCCCTTCAGCCTAGGGGGCACTGAAGCTTTCTTT. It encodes CASSIPFSLGGTEAFF.

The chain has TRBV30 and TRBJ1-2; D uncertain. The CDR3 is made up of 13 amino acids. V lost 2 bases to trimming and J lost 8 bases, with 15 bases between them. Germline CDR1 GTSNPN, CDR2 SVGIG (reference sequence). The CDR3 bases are TGTGCCTGGAGTAAGGAGCCGCTATACGGCTACACCTTC. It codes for CAWSKEPLYGYTF.

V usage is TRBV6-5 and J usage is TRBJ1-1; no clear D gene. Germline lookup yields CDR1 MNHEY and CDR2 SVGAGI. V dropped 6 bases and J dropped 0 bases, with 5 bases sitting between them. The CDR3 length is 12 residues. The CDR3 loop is CASSTLNTEAFF. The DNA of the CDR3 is TGTGCCAGCAGCACCCTGAACACTGAAGCTTTCTTT.